This passage covers 20 T cell receptor beta chains from one sample sequenced in a study of tumor-infiltrating lymphocytes in localized non-small cell lung cancer. The protocol was immunoSEQ multiplex PCR, while the TCRdb copy is restricted to in-frame clones and leaves out a portion. The sample yields 10,000 to 15,000 clones, under 70% seen once. Sequenced material: lung tumor tissue. These receptors were collected from a human donor with non-small cell lung cancer.

CDR3 protein: CASSAGQGNTGELFF. CDR3 nucleotides: TGTGCCAGCAGCGCGGGACAGGGGAACACCGGGGAGCTGTTTTTT. The rearrangement uses TRBV5-4 and TRBJ2-2, with TRBD1 matching 9 bases. There are 15 residues in the CDR3. V shed 4 bases and J 1 base; nucleotides not matched to a gene: 2. The germline V gene has CDR1 SGHNT and CDR2 YYREEE (reference sequence).

The sample holds a few counts of this clone. This chain joins TRBV19 and TRBJ1-5; the match to TRBD1 covers 7 bases. There are 16 residues in the CDR3. The V and J ends lost 7 bases and 1 base, in that order; junction bases with no gene match: 10. Germline assignment: CDR1 LNHDA and CDR2 SQIVND (reference sequence). The CDR3 protein is CASNGGTALSNQPQHF. The CDR3 DNA is TGTGCCAGTAACGGTGGGACAGCCTTGAGCAATCAGCCCCAGCATTTT. Full variable domain (rest looked up from reference TRBV19 and TRBJ1-5): DGGITQSPKYLFRKEGQNVTLSCEQNLNHDAMYWYRQDPGQGLRLIYYSQIVNDFQKGDIAEGYSVSREKKESFPLTVTSAQKNPTAFYLCASNGGTALSNQPQHFGDGTRLSIL.

The rearrangement uses TRBV19 and TRBJ2-7, with D possibly being TRBD1 (6 bases). The germline V and J ends were trimmed by 3 bases and 3 bases, with 15 bases remaining between them. The CDR3 runs 15 residues. In germline, CDR1 is LNHDA, CDR2 SQIVND (reference sequence). The CDR3 nucleotides read TGTGCCAGTAGTATTGGTGGGGACAATATCTACGAGCAGTACTTC. Translated, it gives CASSIGGDNIYEQYF.

The chain employs TRBV10-2 and TRBJ1-5, with TRBD1 matching 9 bases. V lost 6 bases and J lost 6; bases outside the gene matches: 6. Germline CDR1 reads WSHSY; CDR2 reads SAAADI. The CDR3 loop spans 14 amino acids. The CDR3 bases are TGCGCCAGCAGCATAGACAGGGGGAGTCAGCCCCAGCATTTT. Protein product: CASSIDRGSQPQHF.

This chain links TRBV4-3 with TRBJ2-3; D is possibly TRBD2 (5 bases). With 2 bases removed from V and 0 bases from J, the gap between germline ends came to 9 bases. The V gene's germline CDR1 is LGHNA and CDR2 YSLEER. This CDR3 spans 15 amino acids. The CDR3 DNA reads as TGCGCCAGCAGCCAAACCGGACTTAGCACAGATACGCAGTATTTT. Protein sequence: CASSQTGLSTDTQYF.

J is TRBJ2-3 and V is TRBV15, with 7 bases that match TRBD2. This CDR3 has 17 residues. The V and J ends lost 1 base and 0 bases, in that order; junction bases with no gene match: 7. Germline CDR1 reads LNHNV; CDR2 reads YYDKDF (reference sequence). CDR3 coding DNA: TGTGCCACCAGCAGAGTTGCTAGCGGCGCTAGCACAGATACGCAGTATTTT. This encodes CATSRVASGASTDTQYF.

The chain links TRBV19 to TRBJ2-1, with D uncertain. The CDR3 loop spans 12 amino acids. Germline V gene lookup returns CDR1 LNHDA and CDR2 SQIVND (reference sequence). The ends were cut back, 5 bases at V and 6 bases at J, with 8 bases in the middle. The CDR3 loop reads CASSLVSNEQFF. Here the CDR3 DNA reads TGTGCCAGTAGTCTAGTCTCCAATGAGCAGTTCTTC.

In DNA, the CDR3 is TGTGCCTGGAGCCCCGGGCCCCGGGGGGCGACTAATGAAAAACTGTTTTTT. This codes for CAWSPGPRGATNEKLFF. The chain uses TRBV30 and TRBJ1-4; possible D gene TRBD1, 6 bases. The CDR3 totals 17 residues. V gave up 3 bases and J gave up 2 bases, with 19 bases separating them. Germline V CDR1 and CDR2: GTSNPN, SVGIG (reference sequence).

The gene calls are TRBV5-1 and TRBJ1-4, with TRBD1 matching 9 bases. The V gene's germline CDR1 is SGHRS and CDR2 YFSETQ. V was pared by 4 bases and J by 5 bases, with 9 bases of the junction left unmatched. This CDR3 region has 16 residues. CDR3: CASSLETGTGNEKLFF. DNA of the CDR3: TGCGCCAGCAGCCTGGAGACCGGGACAGGGAATGAAAAACTGTTTTTT.

The chain has TRBV18 and TRBJ1-2; perhaps TRBD1 as D (5 bases). Deletions cut 5 bases from V and 0 bases from J, with 22 bases between. Germline-derived CDR1 and CDR2 are KGHSH and LQKENI. The CDR3 has 18 residues. The CDR3 protein is CASSAKPMGVGTNYGYTF. The DNA of the CDR3 is TGTGCCAGCTCAGCGAAGCCGATGGGGGTTGGGACTAACTATGGCTACACCTTC.

The gene calls are TRBV12-5 and TRBJ2-4; possible D gene TRBD1, 6 bases. Trimming stripped 5 bases from V and 5 bases from J, with 16 bases between. This CDR3 region has 15 residues. Germline assignment: CDR1 LGHNT and CDR2 FRNRAP. As DNA, the CDR3 is TGTGCTAGTGGTATTTACGGGACACGAGAAAACATTCAGTACTTC. Translating gives CASGIYGTRENIQYF.

This clone has only one observation. V usage is TRBV5-1 and J usage is TRBJ1-1; 8 nucleotides agree with TRBD1. The CDR3 runs to 16 residues. Per the germline V gene, CDR1 is SGHRS and CDR2 is YFSETQ. V was clipped by 1 base and J by 1 base; unmatched bases: 6. CDR3 DNA sequence: TGCGCCAGCAGCTTGACCCCAGACAGGGGGAACACTGAAGCTTTCTTT. Translating gives CASSLTPDRGNTEAFF.

The chain couples TRBV6-1 to TRBJ1-1, with D maybe TRBD1 (6 bases). V was pared by 4 bases and J by 1 base, with 10 bases between. This CDR3 has 14 amino acids. Germline V CDR1 and CDR2: MNHNS, SASEGT. CDR3 nucleotides: TGTGCCAGCAGTGTGGGACATACGAACACTGAAGCTTTCTTT. Translating gives CASSVGHTNTEAFF.

V gene TRBV7-9 combines with J gene TRBJ2-7; 16 nucleotides agree with TRBD2. Germline CDR1 and CDR2: SEHNR and FQNEAQ (reference sequence). The CDR3 loop spans 17 amino acids. V shed 5 bases, J shed 6 bases, and the junction held 10 bases outside the gene matches. CDR3 sequence: CASSPGGTSGRVSEQYF. In nucleotides, the CDR3 is TGTGCCAGCAGCCCTGGAGGGACTAGCGGGAGGGTTAGCGAGCAGTACTTC. Using reference TRBV7-9 and TRBJ2-7 for the parts outside the CDR3, the full variable domain is DTGVSQNPRHKITKRGQNVTFRCDPISEHNRLYWYRQTLGQGPEFLTYFQNEAQLEKSRLLSDRFSAERPKGSFSTLEIQRTEQGDSAMYLCASSPGGTSGRVSEQYFGPGTRLTVT.

This clone was observed a few times. V usage is TRBV28 and J usage is TRBJ1-2; possible D gene TRBD1, 5 bases. Trimming took off 3 bases at V and 7 bases at J, with 12 bases between the two ends. CDR3 size: 13 residues. The germline gives CDR1 MDHEN, CDR2 SYDVKM. CDR3 protein: CASSFMGVGGYTF. For the CDR3, the DNA is TGTGCCAGCAGTTTCATGGGGGTAGGTGGCTACACCTTC.

This chain connects TRBV6-6 to TRBJ1-1; 10 positions match TRBD1. CDR1 and CDR2 from the germline V gene are MNHNY and SVGAGI (reference sequence). This CDR3 region has 15 residues. V was pared by 3 bases and J by 3 bases, with 4 bases of the junction left unmatched. The CDR3 sequence: CASSYAGTGDTEAFF. CDR3 bases: TGTGCCAGCAGTTATGCCGGGACAGGGGACACTGAAGCTTTCTTT.

The chain couples TRBV6-6 to TRBJ2-1; D is unclear. The CDR3 is 12 amino acids. Germline lookup yields CDR1 MNHNY and CDR2 SVGAGI (reference sequence). Trimming left V 4 bases short and J 11 bases short, with 12 bases between. CDR3 residues: CASSWLDSKQFF. CDR3 coding DNA: TGTGCCAGCAGTTGGCTAGATTCTAAGCAGTTCTTC.

The chain recombines TRBV5-1 with TRBJ2-2; D gene ambiguous. Germline V CDR1 and CDR2: SGHRS, YFSETQ. This CDR3 has 13 amino acids. The V and J ends lost 3 bases and 4 bases respectively, with 7 bases between them. CDR3 coding DNA: TGCGCCAGCAGCTCGGACGTCACCGGGGAGCTGTTTTTT. Residues: CASSSDVTGELFF.

This chain joins TRBV18 and TRBJ1-2; D not certain. Trimming cost V 6 bases and J 4 bases, with 9 bases left between them. Germline values: CDR1 KGHSH, CDR2 LQKENI. The CDR3 consists of 12 residues. This CDR3 reads CASSPGVYGYTF. As DNA, the CDR3 is TGTGCCAGCTCCCCCGGGGTCTATGGCTACACCTTC.

A single count supports this clone. This chain joins TRBV5-1 and TRBJ2-3, with D possibly matching TRBD1 (6 bases). The V end was cut by 3 bases, the J end by 2 bases, with 13 bases between. This CDR3 is 15 amino acids long. The germline V gene encodes CDR1 SGHRS and CDR2 YFSETQ. As DNA, the CDR3 is TGCGCCAGCAGCTGGAACAGGGTCCCCACAGATACGCAGTATTTT. This sequence encodes CASSWNRVPTDTQYF.